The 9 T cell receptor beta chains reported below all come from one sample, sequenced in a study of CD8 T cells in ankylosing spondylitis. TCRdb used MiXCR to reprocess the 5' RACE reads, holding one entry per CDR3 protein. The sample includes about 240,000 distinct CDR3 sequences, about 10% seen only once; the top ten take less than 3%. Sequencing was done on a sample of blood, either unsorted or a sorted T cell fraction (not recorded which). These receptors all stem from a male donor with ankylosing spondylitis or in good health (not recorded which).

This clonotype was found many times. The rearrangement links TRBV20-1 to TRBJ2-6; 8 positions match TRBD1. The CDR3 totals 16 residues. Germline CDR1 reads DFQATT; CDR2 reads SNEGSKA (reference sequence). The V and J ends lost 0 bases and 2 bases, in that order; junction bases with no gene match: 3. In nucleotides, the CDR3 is TGCAGTGCTAGAGAGGACAGGGCTACTGGGGCCAACGTCCTGACTTTC. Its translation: CSAREDRATGANVLTF.

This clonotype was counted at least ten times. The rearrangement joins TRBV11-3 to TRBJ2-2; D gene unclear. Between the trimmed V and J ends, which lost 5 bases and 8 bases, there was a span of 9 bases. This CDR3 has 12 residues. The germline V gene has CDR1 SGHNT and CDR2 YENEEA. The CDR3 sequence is CASSPHLGELFF. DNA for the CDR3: TGTGCCAGCAGCCCCCATCTTGGGGAGCTGTTTTTT.

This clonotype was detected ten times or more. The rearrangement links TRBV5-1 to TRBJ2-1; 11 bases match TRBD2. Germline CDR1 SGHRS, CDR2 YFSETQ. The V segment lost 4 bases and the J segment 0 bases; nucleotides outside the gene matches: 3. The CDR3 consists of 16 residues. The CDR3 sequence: CASSTTSGGSYNEQFF. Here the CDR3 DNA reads TGCGCCAGCAGCACAACTAGCGGGGGCTCCTACAATGAGCAGTTCTTC.

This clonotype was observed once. CDR3 nucleotides: TGTGCCAGCAGCTTTCCTCGGACTAGCGGGAGCTCCTACAATGAGCAGTTCTTC. Translated: CASSFPRTSGSSYNEQFF. J is TRBJ2-1 and V is TRBV11-2; TRBD2 matches 13 bases. The CDR3 is made up of 18 amino acids. V shed 3 bases and J 0 bases; nucleotides not matched to a gene: 5. Germline CDR1 and CDR2: SGHAT and FQNNGV.

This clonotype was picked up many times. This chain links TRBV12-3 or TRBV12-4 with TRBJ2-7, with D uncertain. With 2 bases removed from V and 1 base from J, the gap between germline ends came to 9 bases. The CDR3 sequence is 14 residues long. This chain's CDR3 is CASSLTSGSYEQYF. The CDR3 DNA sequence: TGTGCCAGCAGTTTAACATCCGGGTCCTACGAGCAGTACTTC.

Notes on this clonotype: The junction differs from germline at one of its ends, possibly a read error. The CDR3 DNA reads as TGTGCCAGCAGCTTATCTTACAATGCGCAGTTCTTC. As protein: CASSLSYNAQFF. This chain uses TRBV7-2 with TRBJ2-1, with D unresolved. The CDR3 runs 12 residues. Per germline, CDR1 SGHTA and CDR2 FQGNSA.

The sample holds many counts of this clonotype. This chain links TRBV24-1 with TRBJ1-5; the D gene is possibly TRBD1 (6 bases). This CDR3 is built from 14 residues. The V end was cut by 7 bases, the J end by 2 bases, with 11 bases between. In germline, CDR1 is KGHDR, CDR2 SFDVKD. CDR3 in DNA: TGTGCCACCAGGGGGGCTGCGGGCAATCAGCCCCAGCATTTT. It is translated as CATRGAAGNQPQHF.

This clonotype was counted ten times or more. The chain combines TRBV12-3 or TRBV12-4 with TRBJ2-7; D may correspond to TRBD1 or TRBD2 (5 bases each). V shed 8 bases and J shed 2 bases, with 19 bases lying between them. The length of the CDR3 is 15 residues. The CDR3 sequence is CASVWGRLFPYEQYF. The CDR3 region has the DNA TGTGCCAGCGTTTGGGGGAGACTTTTCCCCTACGAGCAGTACTTC.

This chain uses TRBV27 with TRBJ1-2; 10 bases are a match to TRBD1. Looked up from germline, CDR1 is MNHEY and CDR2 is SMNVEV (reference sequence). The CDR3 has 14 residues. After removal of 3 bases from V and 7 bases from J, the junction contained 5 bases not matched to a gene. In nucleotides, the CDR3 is TGTGCCAGCAGTTTCGGGACAGGGGTTGGTGGCTACACCTTC. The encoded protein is CASSFGTGVGGYTF.